This T cell receptor beta chain was retrieved from a study of cytomegalovirus exposure and HLA in healthy donors. Whole-study findings and limits: Associated with HLA alleles at 0.05 false discovery rate in a later analysis were about 17,000 TCR beta sequences. Earlier findings revealed that most TCR beta V segments proved productive either about 87% or about 30% of the time. A classifier reportedly called cytomegalovirus status with high sensitivity and specificity.

CDR1 is MNHEY, CDR2 SVGAGI, per germline. Deletions cut 5 bases from V and 3 bases from J, with 16 bases between. The CDR3 is made up of 15 amino acids. About this clone itself: Its specificity is not known.

Primers for the PCR totalled 60 Vbeta and 13 Jbeta. Measured with immunoSEQ multiplex PCR; TCRdb has only the in-frame clones, and not every one. The profile shows roughly 120,000 clones, about three quarters of them singletons. This TCR was sampled from a human donor in good health. The genes are TRBV6-5 and TRBJ1-2, with TRBD1 as a possible D gene (6 bases). Sequenced sample: PBMCs. The CDR3 loop is CASSRSRTADYGYTF. In DNA, the CDR3 is TGTGCCAGCAGTCGATCACGGACAGCCGACTATGGCTACACCTTC.